This T cell receptor (beta chain) was found in a study of cytotoxic CD8 clonotypes in ibrutinib-treated CLL. Study-level points and caveats: Sampling times (in sustained-remission versus progressing patients) were not the same. Clonality, elevated at ibrutinib response, dropped back toward baseline at progression.

Notes on this clone: Its antigen remains unidentified.

In germline, CDR1 is LNHDA, CDR2 SQIVND (reference sequence). The CDR3 has 14 amino acids. The germline V and J ends were trimmed by 3 bases and 4 bases, with 10 bases remaining between them. Only in-frame clones appear in the TCRdb table, and some are missing; sequencing was by immunoSEQ multiplex PCR. The data contain 110,000 to 150,000 clones, about 70% of them singletons. Here the sequenced sample was PBMCs, taken after 24 months of ibrutinib treatment. The TCR comes from a human donor with chronic lymphocytic leukemia. This chain uses TRBV19 with TRBJ1-5; D might be TRBD1 (6 bases). CDR3 sequence (DNA): TGTGCCAGTAGTATCCGGACAGCTAATCAGCCCCAGCATTTT. Its translation: CASSIRTANQPQHF.